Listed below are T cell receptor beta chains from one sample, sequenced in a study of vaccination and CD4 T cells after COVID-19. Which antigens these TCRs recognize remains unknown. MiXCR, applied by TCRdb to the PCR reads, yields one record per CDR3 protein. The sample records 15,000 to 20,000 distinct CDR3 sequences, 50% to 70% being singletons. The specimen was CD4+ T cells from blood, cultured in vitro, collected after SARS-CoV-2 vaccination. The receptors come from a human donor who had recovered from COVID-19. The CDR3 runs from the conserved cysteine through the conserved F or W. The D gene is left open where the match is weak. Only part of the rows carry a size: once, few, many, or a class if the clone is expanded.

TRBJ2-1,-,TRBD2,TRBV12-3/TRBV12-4,CASRTSGIYEQFF,TGTGCCAGCCGGACTAGCGGGATCTATGAGCAGTTCTTC
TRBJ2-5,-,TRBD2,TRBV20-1,CSARLPGGLAGGFGETQYF,TGCAGTGCTAGACTACCCGGCGGGCTAGCGGGGGGGTTCGGGGAGACCCAGTACTTC
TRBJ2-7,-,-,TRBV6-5,CASSYAEGVRAYEQYF,TGTGCCAGCAGTTACGCAGAAGGGGTGAGGGCCTACGAGCAGTACTTC
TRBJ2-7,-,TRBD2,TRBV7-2,CASSFGGSYYEQYF,TGTGCCAGCAGCTTCGGGGGGTCTTACTACGAGCAGTACTTC
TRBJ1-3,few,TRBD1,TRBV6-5,CASSYGTETNTIYF,TGTGCCAGCAGTTACGGGACAGAGACGAACACCATATATTTT
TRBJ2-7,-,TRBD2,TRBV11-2,CASSYTSGTYEQYF,TGTGCCAGCAGCTATACTAGCGGGACCTACGAGCAGTACTTC
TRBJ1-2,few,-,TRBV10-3,CAISDHPNYGYTF,TGTGCCATCAGTGATCACCCAAACTATGGCTACACCTTC
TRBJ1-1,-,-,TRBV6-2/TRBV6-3,CASSPARRRTEAFF,TGTGCCAGCAGCCCCGCCCGGCGCCGCACTGAAGCTTTCTTT
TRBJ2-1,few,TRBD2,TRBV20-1,CSATPGGLYNEQFF,TGCAGTGCTACGCCGGGGGGATTATACAATGAGCAGTTCTTC
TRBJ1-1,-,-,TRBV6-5,CASSYSPRGLGTEAFF,TGTGCCAGCAGTTACTCGCCCCGGGGACTGGGCACTGAAGCTTTCTTT
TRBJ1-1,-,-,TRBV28,CASSLKSNTEAFF,TGTGCCAGCAGTTTAAAGTCAAACACTGAAGCTTTCTTT
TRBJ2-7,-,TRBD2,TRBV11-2,CASSFRTGLAGSEQYF,TGTGCCAGCAGCTTTAGAACGGGGCTAGCGGGATCCGAGCAGTACTTC
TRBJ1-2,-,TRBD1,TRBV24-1,CATSDRDRGNYGYTF,TGTGCCACCAGTGACCGGGACAGGGGGAATTATGGCTACACCTTC
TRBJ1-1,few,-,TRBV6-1,CASKPAWSGAEAFF,TGTGCCAGCAAACCAGCATGGAGCGGGGCTGAAGCTTTCTTT
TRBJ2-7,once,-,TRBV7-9,CASSVYRDTSYEQYF,TGCGCCAGCAGCGTTTACCGGGACACTTCCTACGAGCAGTACTTC